This is a list of T cell receptor beta chains from one sample in a study of T-cell memory formation after mild COVID-19. TCRdb called the 5' RACE reads again in MiXCR, with one record for every CDR3 protein. Among under 450,000 distinct CDR3 sequences listed, over 13% were seen once. Sample: PBMCs or a T cell subset sorted from them (not recorded which). The receptors derive from a man between 18 and 35 years old who had mild COVID-19 (a few samples of this study predate the infection). Cell type and time point are not known. Each CDR3 is given with its conserved first and last residue. A D gene is named only where the DNA matches it firmly. Not all rows give a size; the values are once, few, many and, for expanded clones, a class.

V gene	J gene	clone size	D gene	CDR3 DNA	CDR3 protein
TRBV27	TRBJ2-1	-	TRBD1	TGTGCCAGCAGACGGGACAGGGGCTCCTACAATGAGCAGTTCTTC	CASRRDRGSYNEQFF
TRBV18	TRBJ2-1	many	TRBD2	TGTGCCAGCTCACCCCTAGCGGGGGGGATCGATGAGCAGTTCTTC	CASSPLAGGIDEQFF
TRBV9	TRBJ1-2	many	-	TGTGCCAGCAGCGGAGACCCGACAGTGAACTATGGCTACACCTTC	CASSGDPTVNYGYTF
TRBV6-2/TRBV6-3	TRBJ2-7	-	TRBD2	TGTGCCCCTACCTCCGGGACTAGTGAGGACGAGCAGTACTTC	CAPTSGTSEDEQYF
TRBV5-1	TRBJ1-4	-	-	TGCGCCAGCAGCCAGACAGGTGTTGTTGAAAAACTGTTTTTT	CASSQTGVVEKLFF
TRBV20-1	TRBJ1-1	-	-	TGCAGTGCTAGAAGGGGCAGTACTACTGAAGCTTTCTTT	CSARRGSTTEAFF
TRBV18	TRBJ2-3	-	-	TGTGCCAGCTCACCATCCGGAGTTGCGACAGATACGCAGTATTTT	CASSPSGVATDTQYF
TRBV7-3	TRBJ2-1	-	-	TGTGCCAGCAGCTTATACCAAAACCCCTACAATGAGCAGTTCTTC	CASSLYQNPYNEQFF
TRBV6-2/TRBV6-3	TRBJ2-2	-	-	TGTGCCAGCAGTTACGGGGACGCATACACCGGGGAGCTGTTTTTT	CASSYGDAYTGELFF
TRBV7-2	TRBJ1-2	few	-	TGTGCCAGCAGCATCTGGGTTTCAGGGGACTATGGCTACACCTTC	CASSIWVSGDYGYTF
TRBV7-3	TRBJ2-3	few	-	TGTGCCAGCAGCTTAGGTAGCCCGCGGGATACGCAGTATTTT	CASSLGSPRDTQYF
TRBV20-1	TRBJ1-3	few	-	TGCAGTGCTAGGTCCGGGAATGAGAACACCATATATTTT	CSARSGNENTIYF
TRBV7-9	TRBJ2-2	-	-	TGTGCCAGCAGCTTGGGCAGGCCGAACACCGGGGAGCTGTTTTTT	CASSLGRPNTGELFF
TRBV18	TRBJ2-3	-	TRBD2	TGTGCCAGCTCACCAACTAGCGGGGAGAGAGATACGCAGTATTTT	CASSPTSGERDTQYF
TRBV6-1	TRBJ2-3	-	-	TGTGCCAGCAGTGAATTAGTAGATACGCAGTATTTT	CASSELVDTQYF
TRBV4-2	TRBJ2-5	-	TRBD1	TGTGCCAGCAGCCAAGATAGGTCCAGGGGGCTGGAGACCCAGTACTTC	CASSQDRSRGLETQYF
TRBV4-3	TRBJ2-1	many	-	TGCGCCAGCAGCCAAGATACGTACAGGAGCTCCTACAATGAGCAGTTCTTC	CASSQDTYRSSYNEQFF
TRBV5-4	TRBJ2-1	many	-	TGTGCCAGCAGCTTGGCTCCTAGCTCCTACAATGAGCAGTTCTTC	CASSLAPSSYNEQFF
TRBV5-1	TRBJ2-3	-	-	TGCGCCAGCAGCTTGGGGGGCTTCTTCACAGATACGCAGTATTTT	CASSLGGFFTDTQYF
TRBV7-2	TRBJ2-1	few	TRBD2	TGTGCCAGCAGCAACCACCCTAGCGGGGGTAATGAGCAGTTCTTC	CASSNHPSGGNEQFF
TRBV7-8	TRBJ1-5	-	-	TGTGCCAGCAGTTTCGAGCGAGGGGTAGGGAGCAATCAGCCCCAGCATTTT	CASSFERGVGSNQPQHF
TRBV18	TRBJ2-5	few	TRBD2	TGTGCCACCATCGACCGGAGACTAGCGGGGGGGCTGGAGACCCAGTACTTC	CATIDRRLAGGLETQYF
TRBV9	TRBJ2-1	many	-	TGTGCCAGCAGCCCATGGGGGGCAGGGATCAATGAGCAGTTCTTC	CASSPWGAGINEQFF
TRBV7-2	TRBJ2-3	few	-	TGTGCCAGCAGCCCACGGTGGCGGACTTCAGATACGCAGTATTTT	CASSPRWRTSDTQYF